There are a few counts of the clone carrying this T cell receptor (beta chain). This record belongs to a study of low-dose radiotherapy and immunotherapy resistance in tumors. Sample time point: after trial treatment. Indicated treatment: LDRT plus nivolumab, ipilimumab, low-dose cyclophosphamide and aspirin (RACIN trial). CDR1 is SEHNR and CDR2 is FQNEAQ in the germline V gene (reference sequence). V lost 5 bases to trimming and J lost 9 bases, with 12 bases between them. The CDR3 runs to 12 residues. cDNA synthesis used a TRAV/TRBV-specific primer set for both chains. TCR amplification ran roughly 20 PCR cycles using constant-region and V-primer adapter primers. TCRdb itself ran the reads through MiXCR, one entry per CDR3 protein. The sample lists more than 90,000 distinct CDR3 sequences, roughly 20% occurring once.

The rearrangement uses TRBV7-9 and TRBJ2-3; D remains ambiguous. The sequence was collected from a male donor with prostate cancer. The starting material was PBMCs, obtained after low-dose radiotherapy plus immunotherapy. CDR3 bases: TGTGCCAGCAGCCCCTCTACCGCCACGCAGTATTTT. This sequence encodes CASSPSTATQYF.